This is a list of T cell receptor beta chains from one sample in a study of lymphopenia after photon versus proton radiotherapy. Profiled with immunoSEQ multiplex PCR; TCRdb holds only in-frame clones, not every one. The sample shows roughly 30,000 clones, over 75% of them seen only once. Sequencing was performed on peripheral blood, taken from a patient treated with photon-based radiotherapy. These receptors were collected from a man aged 50-59 years with gastric cancer. CDR3s include the opening cysteine and the closing phenylalanine or tryptophan. D genes are given only for firm matches. Some rows mark clone size as missing; the rest say once, few, many or name a class of expanded clone.

v_gene: TRBV5-1
d_gene: .
abundance: .
j_gene: TRBJ2-1
CDR3aa: CASSLLPGSSSYNEQFF
CDR3nt: TGCGCCAGCAGCTTGCTACCGGGGTCAAGCTCCTACAATGAGCAGTTCTTC

v_gene: TRBV5-1
d_gene: TRBD1
abundance: .
j_gene: TRBJ2-7
CDR3aa: CASSLGQIPYEQYF
CDR3nt: TGCGCCAGCAGCCTGGGACAGATTCCCTACGAGCAGTACTTC

v_gene: TRBV2
d_gene: .
abundance: .
j_gene: TRBJ2-3
CDR3aa: CASWGQDTQYF
CDR3nt: TGTGCCAGTTGGGGCCAGGATACGCAGTATTTT

v_gene: TRBV7-8
d_gene: .
abundance: few
j_gene: TRBJ2-2
CDR3aa: CASSFGSNTGELFF
CDR3nt: TGTGCCAGCAGCTTCGGGTCGAACACCGGGGAGCTGTTTTTT

v_gene: TRBV4-1
d_gene: .
abundance: .
j_gene: TRBJ1-1
CDR3aa: CASSQDVGNTEAFF
CDR3nt: TGCGCCAGCAGCCAAGACGTAGGGAACACTGAAGCTTTCTTT

v_gene: TRBV18
d_gene: .
abundance: .
j_gene: TRBJ2-5
CDR3aa: CASSPAATQETQYF
CDR3nt: TGTGCCAGCTCACCGGCAGCTACCCAAGAGACCCAGTACTTC

v_gene: TRBV29-1
d_gene: .
abundance: .
j_gene: TRBJ1-2
CDR3aa: CSVQQDGGGYTF
CDR3nt: TGCAGCGTGCAACAAGACGGGGGGGGCTACACCTTC

v_gene: TRBV14
d_gene: .
abundance: .
j_gene: TRBJ2-5
CDR3aa: CASSQVRSQETQYF
CDR3nt: TGTGCCAGCAGCCAAGTTCGCAGCCAAGAGACCCAGTACTTC

v_gene: TRBV19
d_gene: TRBD1
abundance: .
j_gene: TRBJ1-1
CDR3aa: CASRGDSIVNTEAFF
CDR3nt: TGTGCCAGTAGGGGGGACAGTATTGTGAACACTGAAGCTTTCTTT

v_gene: TRBV18
d_gene: .
abundance: .
j_gene: TRBJ2-1
CDR3aa: CASSPPKRRDGNEQFF
CDR3nt: TGTGCCAGCTCACCACCTAAGCGGCGGGACGGCAATGAGCAGTTCTTC

v_gene: TRBV6-1
d_gene: .
abundance: .
j_gene: TRBJ1-1
CDR3aa: CASSEVFQGNTEAFF
CDR3nt: TGTGCCAGCAGTGAAGTTTTCCAGGGGAACACTGAAGCTTTCTTT

v_gene: TRBV7-9
d_gene: .
abundance: once
j_gene: TRBJ2-5
CDR3aa: CASSSRGSQYF
CDR3nt: TGTGCCAGCAGCTCGCGGGGAAGCCAGTACTTC

v_gene: TRBV7-8
d_gene: .
abundance: .
j_gene: TRBJ2-1
CDR3aa: CASSLFTGGENEQFF
CDR3nt: TGTGCCAGCAGCTTATTTACGGGGGGCGAAAATGAGCAGTTCTTC

v_gene: TRBV5-5
d_gene: .
abundance: few
j_gene: TRBJ1-1
CDR3aa: CASNPTGTRVEAFF
CDR3nt: TGTGCCAGCAACCCTACAGGGACGCGGGTAGAAGCTTTCTTT

v_gene: TRBV10-3
d_gene: TRBD1
abundance: .
j_gene: TRBJ2-2
CDR3aa: CAISSVVRTGSPGELFF
CDR3nt: TGTGCCATCAGCAGTGTGGTCAGGACAGGGAGCCCCGGGGAGCTGTTTTTT

v_gene: TRBV10-3
d_gene: TRBD1
abundance: few
j_gene: TRBJ1-5
CDR3aa: CAISGGQNNQPQHF
CDR3nt: TGTGCCATCAGTGGGGGACAGAACAATCAGCCCCAGCATTTT

v_gene: TRBV6-5
d_gene: .
abundance: .
j_gene: TRBJ1-1
CDR3aa: CASSYQNTEAFF
CDR3nt: TGTGCCAGCAGTTACCAAAACACTGAAGCTTTCTTT

v_gene: TRBV5-1
d_gene: TRBD1
abundance: .
j_gene: TRBJ1-1
CDR3aa: CASSLAKGQGSTEAFF
CDR3nt: TGCGCCAGCAGCTTGGCCAAGGGACAGGGAAGTACTGAAGCTTTCTTT

v_gene: TRBV18
d_gene: TRBD1
abundance: .
j_gene: TRBJ1-2
CDR3aa: CASSPRGQNYGYTF
CDR3nt: TGTGCCAGCTCACCACGGGGACAGAACTATGGCTACACCTTC

v_gene: TRBV11-2
d_gene: .
abundance: .
j_gene: TRBJ1-6
CDR3aa: CASNLRVNAPLHF
CDR3nt: TGTGCCAGCAACCTGCGGGTTAACGCACCCCTCCACTTT

v_gene: TRBV2
d_gene: TRBD1
abundance: .
j_gene: TRBJ1-5
CDR3aa: CASRGQAISNQPQHF
CDR3nt: TGTGCCAGCAGGGGACAGGCCATTAGCAATCAGCCCCAGCATTTT

v_gene: TRBV2
d_gene: .
abundance: .
j_gene: TRBJ2-3
CDR3aa: CASSKRKASTDTQYF
CDR3nt: TGTGCCAGCAGTAAACGTAAAGCTAGCACAGATACGCAGTATTTT

v_gene: TRBV30
d_gene: .
abundance: medium-sized
j_gene: TRBJ1-1
CDR3aa: CAWRIASNTEAFF
CDR3nt: TGTGCCTGGAGGATTGCGTCGAACACTGAAGCTTTCTTT

v_gene: TRBV5-1
d_gene: .
abundance: .
j_gene: TRBJ2-2
CDR3aa: CASSRPSGAAITGELFF
CDR3nt: TGCGCCAGCAGCCGTCCCTCGGGGGCGGCGATCACCGGGGAGCTGTTTTTT

v_gene: TRBV5-8
d_gene: .
abundance: once
j_gene: TRBJ2-7
CDR3aa: CASSGPQGYEQYF
CDR3nt: TGTGCCAGCAGCGGACCCCAGGGCTACGAGCAGTACTTC

v_gene: TRBV6-6
d_gene: .
abundance: .
j_gene: TRBJ1-3
CDR3aa: CASRPMMGNTIYF
CDR3nt: TGTGCCAGCAGACCGATGATGGGAAACACCATATATTTT

v_gene: TRBV19
d_gene: .
abundance: once
j_gene: TRBJ2-1
CDR3aa: CASRRGRLRNEQFF
CDR3nt: TGTGCCAGTAGGCGGGGAAGACTACGGAATGAGCAGTTCTTC

v_gene: TRBV15
d_gene: .
abundance: .
j_gene: TRBJ1-5
CDR3aa: CATSRDGDQPQHF
CDR3nt: TGTGCCACCAGCAGAGATGGGGATCAGCCCCAGCATTTT

v_gene: TRBV5-1
d_gene: .
abundance: .
j_gene: TRBJ2-2
CDR3aa: CASSSDGGPGELFF
CDR3nt: TGCGCCAGCAGCTCAGACGGGGGTCCCGGGGAGCTGTTTTTT

v_gene: TRBV14
d_gene: .
abundance: .
j_gene: TRBJ2-1
CDR3aa: CASSHGLVYNEQFF
CDR3nt: TGTGCCAGCAGCCATGGTTTGGTCTACAATGAGCAGTTCTTC

v_gene: TRBV30
d_gene: TRBD1
abundance: .
j_gene: TRBJ1-3
CDR3aa: CAWSVTGVAGNTIYF
CDR3nt: TGTGCCTGGAGTGTGACAGGGGTGGCTGGAAACACCATATATTTT

v_gene: TRBV5-1
d_gene: .
abundance: few
j_gene: TRBJ2-3
CDR3aa: CASSFGPYSTDTQYF
CDR3nt: TGCGCCAGCAGCTTTGGACCTTATAGCACAGATACGCAGTATTTT

v_gene: TRBV5-4
d_gene: .
abundance: .
j_gene: TRBJ2-5
CDR3aa: CASSLGDRGKQETQYF
CDR3nt: TGTGCCAGCAGCTTAGGGGACCGTGGGAAACAAGAGACCCAGTACTTC

v_gene: TRBV15
d_gene: TRBD2
abundance: .
j_gene: TRBJ2-5
CDR3aa: CATSMGGQETQYF
CDR3nt: TGTGCCACCAGCATGGGGGGGCAAGAGACCCAGTACTTC

v_gene: TRBV5-8
d_gene: TRBD1
abundance: .
j_gene: TRBJ1-3
CDR3aa: CASSPGQVGNTIYF
CDR3nt: TGTGCCAGCAGCCCGGGACAGGTTGGAAACACCATATATTTT

v_gene: TRBV30
d_gene: .
abundance: .
j_gene: TRBJ1-6
CDR3aa: CAWEGIYNSPLHF
CDR3nt: TGTGCCTGGGAGGGGATCTATAATTCACCCCTCCACTTT

v_gene: TRBV6-6
d_gene: TRBD1
abundance: few
j_gene: TRBJ1-1
CDR3aa: CASSYSRGLGTEAFF
CDR3nt: TGTGCCAGCAGTTACTCCAGGGGGTTAGGCACTGAAGCTTTCTTT

v_gene: TRBV18
d_gene: TRBD1
abundance: .
j_gene: TRBJ1-1
CDR3aa: CASSPWGQGDTEAFF
CDR3nt: TGTGCCAGCTCACCTTGGGGACAGGGGGACACTGAAGCTTTCTTT

v_gene: TRBV7-6
d_gene: .
abundance: once
j_gene: TRBJ2-2
CDR3aa: CASSLGSGELFF
CDR3nt: TGTGCCAGCAGCTTAGGCTCCGGGGAGCTGTTTTTT

v_gene: TRBV7-9
d_gene: .
abundance: .
j_gene: TRBJ2-1
CDR3aa: CASSSDLLAYNEQFF
CDR3nt: TGTGCCAGCAGTTCGGACTTGCTGGCCTACAATGAGCAGTTCTTC

v_gene: TRBV10-2
d_gene: .
abundance: .
j_gene: TRBJ1-6
CDR3aa: CASSEPSGHSPLHF
CDR3nt: TGCGCCAGCAGTGAGCCTTCGGGCCATTCACCCCTCCACTTT

v_gene: TRBV5-1
d_gene: TRBD1
abundance: .
j_gene: TRBJ2-5
CDR3aa: CASSLDGTGRETQYF
CDR3nt: TGCGCCAGCAGCTTGGATGGGACAGGGCGGGAGACCCAGTACTTC

v_gene: TRBV7-2
d_gene: .
abundance: few
j_gene: TRBJ1-6
CDR3aa: CASSLSQGPQYSPLHF
CDR3nt: TGTGCCAGCAGCTTATCTCAAGGGCCTCAATATTCACCCCTCCACTTT

v_gene: TRBV29-1
d_gene: .
abundance: .
j_gene: TRBJ2-1
CDR3aa: CSVEAGLAQNEQFF
CDR3nt: TGCAGCGTTGAAGCGGGACTCGCACAAAATGAGCAGTTCTTC

v_gene: TRBV6-1
d_gene: TRBD1
abundance: .
j_gene: TRBJ2-5
CDR3aa: CASRGDSLETQYF
CDR3nt: TGTGCCAGCAGGGGGGACAGTTTAGAGACCCAGTACTTC

v_gene: TRBV23-1
d_gene: .
abundance: .
j_gene: TRBJ1-1
CDR3aa: CATEEQSETEAFF
CDR3nt: TGCGCGACGGAGGAACAATCGGAAACTGAAGCTTTCTTT

v_gene: TRBV19
d_gene: .
abundance: once
j_gene: TRBJ1-5
CDR3aa: CASSGQYNQPQHF
CDR3nt: TGTGCCAGTAGTGGACAGTACAATCAGCCCCAGCATTTT

v_gene: TRBV9
d_gene: .
abundance: few
j_gene: TRBJ1-3
CDR3aa: CASSVVPGPSGNTIYF
CDR3nt: TGTGCCAGCAGCGTAGTCCCAGGCCCCTCTGGAAACACCATATATTTT

v_gene: TRBV11-3
d_gene: TRBD2
abundance: .
j_gene: TRBJ2-5
CDR3aa: CASSTSVRETQYF
CDR3nt: TGTGCCAGCAGTACTAGCGTTAGGGAGACCCAGTACTTC

v_gene: TRBV4-1
d_gene: .
abundance: .
j_gene: TRBJ2-2
CDR3aa: CASSHSKGNTGELFF
CDR3nt: TGCGCCAGCAGCCACTCAAAGGGGAACACCGGGGAGCTGTTTTTT

v_gene: TRBV2
d_gene: .
abundance: .
j_gene: TRBJ1-1
CDR3aa: CARYGAGWNTEAFF
CDR3nt: TGTGCCAGGTATGGGGCGGGTTGGAACACTGAAGCTTTCTTT

v_gene: TRBV2
d_gene: .
abundance: .
j_gene: TRBJ2-3
CDR3aa: CASRVQASTDTQYF
CDR3nt: TGTGCCAGCAGGGTCCAGGCCAGCACAGATACGCAGTATTTT

v_gene: TRBV29-1
d_gene: .
abundance: .
j_gene: TRBJ1-1
CDR3aa: CSVNGRLGDTEAFF
CDR3nt: TGCAGCGTTAACGGACGACTAGGGGACACTGAAGCTTTCTTT

v_gene: TRBV5-3
d_gene: .
abundance: .
j_gene: TRBJ2-7
CDR3aa: CARSLADEQYF
CDR3nt: TGTGCCAGAAGCTTGGCGGACGAGCAGTACTTC

v_gene: TRBV19
d_gene: .
abundance: few
j_gene: TRBJ2-3
CDR3aa: CASSMAREDTQYF
CDR3nt: TGTGCCAGTAGTATGGCCAGGGAAGATACGCAGTATTTT

v_gene: TRBV15
d_gene: .
abundance: .
j_gene: TRBJ2-3
CDR3aa: CATGQGRSTDTQYF
CDR3nt: TGTGCCACGGGTCAGGGTAGAAGCACAGATACGCAGTATTTT

v_gene: TRBV5-8
d_gene: TRBD1
abundance: .
j_gene: TRBJ2-5
CDR3aa: CASSETGGRETQYF
CDR3nt: TGTGCCAGCAGCGAAACAGGGGGCAGGGAGACCCAGTACTTC

v_gene: TRBV7-9
d_gene: .
abundance: .
j_gene: TRBJ2-3
CDR3aa: CASSLVSDTQYF
CDR3nt: TGTGCCAGCAGCTTAGTCTCAGATACGCAGTATTTT

v_gene: TRBV29-1
d_gene: TRBD2
abundance: .
j_gene: TRBJ2-7
CDR3aa: CSASGGSGEQYF
CDR3nt: TGCAGCGCCAGCGGGGGCTCCGGCGAGCAGTACTTC

v_gene: TRBV6-5
d_gene: TRBD1
abundance: .
j_gene: TRBJ1-1
CDR3aa: CASSSFAGGNTEAFF
CDR3nt: TGTGCCAGCAGTTCATTCGCAGGGGGTAACACTGAAGCTTTCTTT